This T cell receptor (beta chain) was identified during a study of blood T cell repertoires in COVID-19. This CDR3 has 14 residues. The germline V gene has CDR1 MNHNS and CDR2 SASEGT. Trimming shortened V by 3 bases and J by 6 bases, and 12 bases separated the two germline ends. The protocol was immunoSEQ multiplex PCR, while the TCRdb copy is restricted to in-frame clones and leaves out a portion. Altogether 200,000 to 250,000 clones are present, less than 90% being singletons, with the ten largest covering roughly 6.3%. The receptor was derived from a man aged 60 to 75 with acute or convalescent COVID-19. The sequenced sample consisted of peripheral blood. The genes are TRBV6-1 and TRBJ1-5; D is unclear. The CDR3 bases are TGTGCCAGCAGTGATTATAATCTAGGTCAGCCCCAGCATTTT. Translation: CASSDYNLGQPQHF.